This TCR beta chain was profiled in a study of CD8+ T cells in alopecia areata. This clone appeared once. Its target is not known. Overall study results and limits: There were many expanded lesional clones persisting in scalp and blood during tofacitinib.

Noted treatment: oral pan-JAK inhibitor, 5-10 mg twice daily. PBMCs served as the source from which CD4+ and CD8+ T cells were sorted. TCR sequencing used cDNA made by reverse transcription of extracted RNA. Profiled with immunoSEQ multiplex PCR; TCRdb holds only in-frame clones, not every one. The sample contains 200,000 or so clones, roughly 60% of which appear only once. The sequence was obtained from a human donor with alopecia areata. The input for sequencing was CD4+ T cells sorted from blood, taken at week 24, from a patient treated with tofacitinib.

The CDR3 sequence is CASSISSNQPQHF. CDR3 DNA sequence: TGTGCCAGTAGTATAAGTAGCAATCAGCCCCAGCATTTT. The chain has TRBV19 and TRBJ1-5, with D hard to call. In germline, CDR1 is LNHDA, CDR2 SQIVND (reference sequence). With 2 bases removed from V and 0 bases from J, the gap between germline ends came to 2 bases. This CDR3 spans 13 amino acids.